The 27 T cell receptor beta chains presented below share a single source sample, sequenced in a study of cytotoxic CD8 clonotypes in ibrutinib-treated CLL. The data were produced by immunoSEQ multiplex PCR, yet TCRdb's version contains in-frame clones alone and is incomplete. The table lists nearly 300,000 clones, more than 70% of them singletons, with approximately 5.1% in the top ten. Sequenced here: PBMCs, sampled at disease progression, from a patient treated with ibrutinib. The receptors were sampled from a human donor with chronic lymphocytic leukemia.

As for this clone: Germline and junction disagree at one end, which may indicate a read error. This chain connects TRBV11-2 to TRBJ2-7; D is uncertain. Germline lookup yields CDR1 SGHAT and CDR2 FQNNGV. The CDR3 loop spans 16 amino acids. The CDR3 loop is CASSLEVLPGSSEQYF. The DNA for the CDR3 is TGTGCCAGCAGCTTAGAGGTGCTCCCAGGCTCCTCCGAGCAGTACTTC.

This sequence joins TRBV4-1 and TRBJ1-2; 12 nucleotides match TRBD1. There are 15 residues in the CDR3. J was trimmed by 4 bases and V by 3 bases; bases with no gene match: 3. The germline gives CDR1 MGHRA, CDR2 YSYEKL. The CDR3 protein is CASSHGTGGGYGYTF. The CDR3 DNA sequence: TGCGCCAGCAGCCACGGGACAGGGGGCGGCTATGGCTACACCTTC.

This clone was recorded only once. Here the CDR3 reads CASSPLAPGNIYNEQFF. The CDR3, as DNA: TGTGCCAGCAGCCCCCTCGCCCCGGGCAATATCTACAATGAGCAGTTCTTC. The chain combines TRBV9 with TRBJ2-1; no definite D call. The V end was cut by 4 bases, the J end by 3 bases, with 20 bases between. CDR3 size: 17 residues. CDR1 and CDR2 from the germline V gene are SGDLS and YYNGEE.

This chain connects TRBV7-2 to TRBJ2-7, with D tentatively TRBD1 (6 bases). The length of the CDR3 is 15 residues. Germline V gives CDR1 SGHTA, CDR2 FQGNSA. V was shortened by 1 base and J by 7 bases, with 17 bases between the two germline ends. The CDR3 sequence: CASSLGFVNQGEQYF. In DNA, the CDR3 is TGTGCCAGCAGCTTAGGTTTTGTCAATCAGGGGGAGCAGTACTTC.

The CDR3: CASNKGQGYEQYF. The CDR3 DNA reads TGTGCCAGCAACAAGGGCCAGGGCTACGAGCAGTACTTC. The V gene is TRBV27, the J gene TRBJ2-7, with D possibly being TRBD1 (5 bases). Trimming removed 7 bases at V and 3 bases at J, with 13 bases between. This CDR3 contains 13 residues. Germline lookup yields CDR1 MNHEY and CDR2 SMNVEV (reference sequence).

This chain connects TRBV5-1 to TRBJ1-6; TRBD1 might be the D (6 bases). V shed 3 bases and J shed 6 bases, with 13 bases lying between them. CDR1 is SGHRS and CDR2 is YFSETQ in the germline V gene. CDR3 length: 15 amino acids. This chain's CDR3 is CASSSGVFGNSPLHF. The CDR3 nucleotides are TGCGCCAGCAGCTCAGGGGTATTCGGTAATTCACCCCTCCACTTT.

The rearrangement links TRBV2 to TRBJ2-3, with D hard to call. In germline, CDR1 is SNHLY, CDR2 FYNNEI. The V gene lost 4 bases and the J gene lost 7 bases, with 6 bases spanning the gap. The CDR3 spans 11 residues. The CDR3 coding sequence is TGTGCCAGCAGTGTGTCGAATACGCAGTATTTT. Its translation is CASSVSNTQYF.

The chain recombines TRBV4-3 with TRBJ2-7, with D possibly being TRBD1 or TRBD2 (5 bases each). This CDR3 has 14 amino acids. The V gene lost 0 bases and the J gene lost 7 bases, with 13 bases spanning the gap. From germline, CDR1 is LGHNA and CDR2 YSLEER. The chain's CDR3 is CASSQDRDGIEQYF. CDR3 nucleotides: TGCGCCAGCAGCCAAGATCGGGACGGTATAGAGCAGTACTTC.

This clone turned up a few times. This chain links TRBV7-2 with TRBJ2-7; either TRBD1 or TRBD2 may supply D (6 bases each). The V end lost 2 bases, the J end lost 7 bases, and 12 bases lay between the germline ends. The CDR3 has 13 amino acids. Germline V gene data show CDR1 as SGHTA and CDR2 as FQGNSA. CDR3 region: CASSLPGAGEQYF. The CDR3 DNA is TGTGCCAGCAGCTTACCGGGGGCGGGAGAGCAGTACTTC.

Concerning this clone: The germline gene is not matched at one end of the junction; a read error may be the cause. The CDR3, as DNA: TGCGCCAGCAGTGACCCCCCGGGACAGGGCTTGGATTTT. Translation: CASSDPPGQGLDF. This rearrangement joins TRBV10-1 to TRBJ2-3; the match to TRBD1 covers 9 bases. The germline V gene encodes CDR1 WNHNN and CDR2 SYGVQD (reference sequence). The CDR3 loop spans 13 amino acids.

The rearrangement joins TRBV28 to TRBJ1-5; no firm D call. CDR3 size: 16 residues. Germline CDR1 MDHEN, CDR2 SYDVKM. Trimming pared 3 bases from V and 0 bases from J, leaving 12 bases between. CDR3 sequence (DNA): TGTGCCAGCAGTTTTGTACGTGCGTATAGCAATCAGCCCCAGCATTTT. It codes for CASSFVRAYSNQPQHF.

The chain employs TRBV9 and TRBJ2-3, with TRBD2 as a possible D gene (6 bases). Trimming pared 2 bases from V and 6 bases from J, leaving 10 bases between. Germline V gene data show CDR1 as SGDLS and CDR2 as YYNGEE. The CDR3 has 13 amino acids. The CDR3 here is CASSVGGSDTQYF. The CDR3 DNA sequence: TGTGCCAGCAGCGTGGGAGGTTCCGATACGCAGTATTTT.

This chain uses TRBV7-6 with TRBJ1-4; D gene unclear. Germline V gene sequence: CDR1 SGHVS, CDR2 FNYEAQ. This CDR3 region has 12 residues. Trimming left V 6 bases short and J 5 bases short, with 7 bases between. The CDR3 DNA reads as TGTGCCAGCAGTACAGAGAATGAAAAACTGTTTTTT. Amino acid sequence: CASSTENEKLFF.

The chain links TRBV9 to TRBJ1-1; TRBD1 is a possible D gene (5 bases). The V gene's germline CDR1 is SGDLS and CDR2 YYNGEE. Trimming removed 4 bases at V and 7 bases at J, with 14 bases between. CDR3 length: 13 residues. The CDR3 region has the DNA TGTGCCAGCAGCTCGTCAGGGAGGAATGAAGCTTTCTTT. Its protein product is CASSSSGRNEAFF.

This clone was detected only a few times. This chain links TRBV7-7 with TRBJ2-2, with D hard to call. Germline CDR1 and CDR2: SSHAT and FNYEAQ (reference sequence). The CDR3 runs to 12 residues. Trimming removed 5 bases at V and 3 bases at J, with 4 bases between. CDR3 nucleotides: TGTGCCAGCAGCCCCTACACCGGGGAGCTGTTTTTT. The encoded protein is CASSPYTGELFF.

The rearrangement links TRBV13 to TRBJ2-1; D not resolved. V lost 6 bases, J lost 2 bases, and 5 bases lay in between. Germline V lookup: CDR1 PRHDT, CDR2 FYEKMQ (reference sequence). This CDR3 is built from 12 residues. CDR3 DNA sequence: TGTGCCAGCAGTTTCCCCTACAATGAGCAGTTCTTC. It specifies CASSFPYNEQFF.

The chain combines TRBV6-1 with TRBJ1-6; no firm D call. The CDR3 sequence is 14 residues long. Germline loops: CDR1 MNHNS, CDR2 SASEGT. Trimming took 1 base from V and 6 from J, leaving 7 bases between them. CDR3 sequence: CASSEVGVNSPLHF. The CDR3 DNA reads TGTGCCAGCAGTGAAGTGGGAGTTAATTCACCCCTCCACTTT.

In this sample, this clone turned up once. V gene TRBV29-1 combines with J gene TRBJ2-2; perhaps TRBD2 as D (5 bases). In germline, CDR1 is SQVTM, CDR2 ANQGSEA. The CDR3 runs to 12 residues. With 5 bases removed from V and 7 bases from J, the gap between germline ends came to 11 bases. The DNA of the CDR3 is TGCAGCGTTTCCAGGACTGGCGGGGAGCTGTTTTTT. This encodes CSVSRTGGELFF.

The chain combines TRBV4-1 with TRBJ1-2; 9 bases match TRBD1. Per the germline V gene, CDR1 is MGHRA and CDR2 is YSYEKL. The CDR3 has 14 amino acids. The J segment lost 6 bases and the V segment lost 6 bases, leaving 8 bases of the junction unmatched. The CDR3 protein is CASRPIGQGNGYTF. CDR3 nucleotide sequence: TGCGCCAGCAGACCAATTGGACAGGGGAATGGCTACACCTTC.

This chain links TRBV4-3 with TRBJ2-1; D may be TRBD2 (6 bases). This CDR3 is built from 18 residues. Germline V gene lookup returns CDR1 LGHNA and CDR2 YSLEER. The V and J ends lost 4 bases and 7 bases respectively, with 26 bases between them. The CDR3 sequence: CASSRIRPGTLLSNEQFF. Here the CDR3 DNA reads TGCGCCAGCAGCCGGATCAGGCCGGGGACTCTATTGTCGAATGAGCAGTTCTTC.

This clone was seen more than once but under ten times. This chain links TRBV7-6 with TRBJ2-2, with unresolved D. The V end lost 5 bases, the J end lost 0 bases, and 10 bases lay between the germline ends. The germline gives CDR1 SGHVS, CDR2 FNYEAQ. The CDR3 runs 15 residues. CDR3 DNA sequence: TGTGCCAGCAGCCCCTACTATGCGAACACCGGGGAGCTGTTTTTT. It yields the protein CASSPYYANTGELFF.

This clone came up a few times. The rearrangement joins TRBV7-9 to TRBJ2-7; no firm D call. The CDR3 spans 15 residues. The germline CDR1 and CDR2 sequences are SEHNR and FQNEAQ (reference sequence). Trimming left V 1 base short and J 3 bases short, with 13 bases between. Written as DNA, the CDR3 is TGTGCCAGCAGCTTAGGGCGCGGATCCCACTACGAGCAGTACTTC. Translation gives CASSLGRGSHYEQYF.

This clone has just a few counts. This chain uses TRBV19 with TRBJ1-5; D not resolved. CDR3 length: 14 amino acids. Germline V lookup: CDR1 LNHDA, CDR2 SQIVND (reference sequence). V lost 5 bases, J lost 7 bases, and 15 bases lay in between. The CDR3 sequence: CASSSGVPAQPQHF. The CDR3 DNA reads as TGTGCCAGTAGTTCGGGAGTTCCTGCCCAGCCCCAGCATTTT.

This clone was seen a handful of times. The genes are TRBV4-1 and TRBJ2-3; 7 positions agree with TRBD2. Germline V lookup: CDR1 MGHRA, CDR2 YSYEKL. Germline trimming cut 4 bases from V and 2 bases from J; bases unmatched to any gene: 3. CDR3 length: 14 amino acids. The CDR3 nucleotides read TGCGCCAGCAGCCTAGCGGGCTCCACAGATACGCAGTATTTT. The encoded protein is CASSLAGSTDTQYF.

The chain uses TRBV6-4 and TRBJ1-1, with unresolved D. CDR1 MRHNA and CDR2 SNTAGT come from the germline V gene. CDR3 length equals 13 residues. V was cut by 6 bases and J by 1 base, with 9 bases left in between. CDR3 sequence: CASRQTANTEAFF. The CDR3 DNA is TGTGCCAGCAGACAGACGGCGAACACTGAAGCTTTCTTT.

This chain uses TRBV25-1 with TRBJ1-4; a possible D gene is TRBD1 (5 bases). V lost 1 base, J lost 5 bases, and 11 bases lay in between. The CDR3 extends over 15 amino acids. Germline V lookup: CDR1 MGHDK, CDR2 SYGVNS. The CDR3 here is CASSELGGGNEKLFF. In nucleotides, the CDR3 is TGTGCCAGCAGTGAATTAGGTGGGGGGAATGAAAAACTGTTTTTT.

This chain joins TRBV15 and TRBJ2-3; D perhaps matches TRBD1 (6 bases). V was pared by 7 bases and J by 4 bases, with 9 bases between. The CDR3 extends over 12 amino acids. Germline CDR1 LNHNV, CDR2 YYDKDF (reference sequence). CDR3 DNA: TGTGCCACCACAGGGGCCCCAGATACGCAGTATTTT. Translating it yields CATTGAPDTQYF.